This TCR beta chain stems from a study of blood T cells in healthy people across ages (dated by TCRdb to between 2014 and 2016). Study-wide context: In model experiments, template switching captured roughly one uniquely barcoded TCR beta cDNA molecule for every two T cells. Age-related changes in TCR beta repertoire diversity were measured in the study by deep sequencing normalized with unique cDNA molecular identifiers. The donors were split into four age groups: young (average 16 years), middle-aged (39), aged (around 67) and long-lived (over 75). To avoid experimental bias, donors of different ages were distributed randomly across sequencing lanes. Two additional independent replicas of 1 million unique cDNA reads from the same blood draw were analyzed for two donors (one aged 18 to 30 and one aged 80 or older).

About this clonotype itself: No cognate antigen has been identified for it. There are no base qualities to consult, and no much larger clone falls within one base.

Library prep was done by 5' RACE. Reads for this sample came from an Illumina HiSeq 2500. A second PCR of roughly 7 to 12 cycles was run with a J-beta primer mix and a sample-barcoded 5' primer. Each TCR beta cDNA molecule received a unique molecular identifier from a template-switch 5' adaptor carrying 12 random nucleotides. Each sample yielded at least 3 million CDR3-containing paired-end reads. All of the RNA was converted into first-strand cDNA using the Mint cDNA synthesis kit, with a TRBC-specific oligonucleotide serving as the primer. Following uracil-DNA glycosylase treatment, all cDNA underwent a first 18-cycle PCR with the universal primers M1SS and BC2_uni_R. Concerning the study's data processing: Each sample was normalized by randomly selecting 1 million high-quality reads, each carrying a distinct molecular identifier. Reads sharing molecular identifiers were discarded rather than binned into consensus sequences. MiTCR, run with a Q25 quality threshold and the strictest error-elimination algorithm, handled CDR3 identification, clonotype clustering and error correction. A nonparametric unseen species model with Euler transformation was used to estimate lower-bound total TCR beta diversity. TCRdb cleaned the public reads at Q25 with fastp, built clones with MiXCR and kept in-frame beta chains. Here each entry gathers all rows of one CDR3 protein and keeps the most common genes and DNA. The V and J calls come from TCRdb's annotation, not from the publication. The sample table lists about 680,000 distinct CDR3 sequences, around half of them with a count of one. The ten biggest clones cover around a third of the sample.

Donors were under 40 systemically healthy Caucasian individuals from Russia aged roughly 6 to 90 years. Around 9.7 milliliters of peripheral blood were collected from each donor into EDTA-treated Vacutainer tubes. Ficoll-Paque density-gradient centrifugation was used to isolate PBMCs, with at least 7 million obtained per sample. Trizol reagent was used to extract total RNA from PBMCs, with at least 5 micrograms per sample. The percentages of naive CD45RAhigh/CD27high T cells were determined by flow cytometry on a PBMC aliquot from every donor. On the study overall, not on this receptor specifically: Donor CMV infection status was unknown, potentially confounding age-related changes in expanded clonotypes. Total diversity estimates from one million sequenced T cells were considered lower bounds and underestimates. Because profiling used bulk unsorted PBMCs, naive and antigen-experienced compartments could not be compared conclusively. A strong correlation was found between observed TCR beta diversity and the percentage of naive T cells measured by flow cytometry. Compared with the aged group, the long-lived group had more naive CD4+ T cells, fewer expanded clones and increased TCR diversity, suggesting age selection. As age increased, observed TCR beta diversity per million T cells dropped in a roughly linear way, and a significant reduction was already evident by age 40.

Trimming takes 5 bases off V and 13 bases off J; junction bases not matched to a gene: 10. Taken from the germline V gene (reference sequence), the CDR1 and CDR2 loops are DFQATT and SNEGSKA. Counted from cysteine to phenylalanine, this CDR3 has 13 amino acids. Just the 39-base CDR3 DNA is kept, in frame starting at base 1. Sample: blood. The V and J genes are TRBV20-1 and TRBJ2-4, and 11 junctional nucleotides match TRBD2. The receptor comes from a woman in her fifties or sixties in good health. This receptor has the CDR3 CSASLAGGSQQYF. The DNA sequence is TGCAGTGCTTCCCTAGCGGGAGGATCCCAGCAGTACTTC.